This T cell receptor (beta chain) was identified in a study of blood T cell repertoires in COVID-19. V was trimmed by 1 base and J by 1 base, leaving 7 bases between them. Germline-derived CDR1 and CDR2 are LGHDT and YNNKEL (reference sequence). The CDR3 spans 14 residues. Clones were read by immunoSEQ multiplex PCR, and TCRdb kept only the in-frame ones, dropping some. The sample contains about 340,000 clones, over 70% of which appear only once. The sequence derives from a woman between 50 and 59 years old with COVID-19, enrolled during active disease. Material: peripheral blood. The rearrangement joins TRBV3-1 (or the pseudogene TRBV3-2) to TRBJ1-1, with D hard to call. The CDR3 DNA reads as TGTGCCAGCAGCCAAGGACACTCGAACACTGAAGCTTTCTTT. It codes for CASSQGHSNTEAFF.